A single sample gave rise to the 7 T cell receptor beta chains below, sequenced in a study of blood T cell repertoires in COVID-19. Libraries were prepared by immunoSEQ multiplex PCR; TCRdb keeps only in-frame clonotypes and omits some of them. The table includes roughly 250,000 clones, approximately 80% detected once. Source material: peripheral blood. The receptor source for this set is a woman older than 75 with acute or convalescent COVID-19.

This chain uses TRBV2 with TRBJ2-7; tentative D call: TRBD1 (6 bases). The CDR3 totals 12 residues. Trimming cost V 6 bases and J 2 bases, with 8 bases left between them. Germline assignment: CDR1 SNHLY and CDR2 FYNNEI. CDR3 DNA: TGTGCCAGCAGAGGACAGACCTACGAGCAGTACTTC. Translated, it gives CASRGQTYEQYF.

CDR3 nucleotides: TGTGCCAGCAGCTCCCTAGCGGGAGGAGAGACCCAGTACTTC. Translation: CASSSLAGGETQYF. This chain connects TRBV5-6 to TRBJ2-5; 11 bases line up with TRBD2. CDR1 is SGHDT and CDR2 is YYEEEE in the germline V gene. Trimming took 3 bases from V and 4 from J; bases not matched to a gene: 2. CDR3 length equals 14 residues. The full variable domain, its missing parts supplied by reference TRBV5-6 and TRBJ2-5, is DAGVTQSPTHLIKTRGQQVTLRCSPKSGHDTVSWYQQALGQGPQFIFQYYEEEERQRGNFPDRFSGHQFPNYSSELNVNALLLGDSALYLCASSSLAGGETQYFGPGTRLLVL.

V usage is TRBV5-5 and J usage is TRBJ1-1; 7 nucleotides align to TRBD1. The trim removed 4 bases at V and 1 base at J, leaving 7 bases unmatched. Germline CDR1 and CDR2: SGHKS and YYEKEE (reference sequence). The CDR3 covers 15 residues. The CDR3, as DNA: TGTGCCAGCAGCCCCATAGGGGGCCGGAACACTGAAGCTTTCTTT. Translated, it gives CASSPIGGRNTEAFF.

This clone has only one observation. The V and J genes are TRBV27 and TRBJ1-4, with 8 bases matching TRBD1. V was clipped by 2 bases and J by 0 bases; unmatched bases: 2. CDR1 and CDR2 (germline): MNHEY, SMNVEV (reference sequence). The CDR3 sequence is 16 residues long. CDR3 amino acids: CASSLQGAATNEKLFF. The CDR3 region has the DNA TGTGCCAGCAGTTTACAGGGGGCGGCAACTAATGAAAAACTGTTTTTT.

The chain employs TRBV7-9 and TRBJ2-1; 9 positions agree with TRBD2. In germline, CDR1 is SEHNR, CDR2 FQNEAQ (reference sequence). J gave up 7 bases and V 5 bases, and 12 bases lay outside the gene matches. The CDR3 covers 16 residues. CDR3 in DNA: TGTGCCAGCAGCCCTAGGGCCAGCGGGGGGTGGAATGAGCAGTTCTTC. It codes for CASSPRASGGWNEQFF.

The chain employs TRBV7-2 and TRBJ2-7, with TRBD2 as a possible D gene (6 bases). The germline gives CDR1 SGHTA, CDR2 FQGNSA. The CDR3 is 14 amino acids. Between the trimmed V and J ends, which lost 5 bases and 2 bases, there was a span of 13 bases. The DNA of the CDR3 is TGTGCCAGCAGCCCCTATTGGACTACCTACGAGCAGTACTTC. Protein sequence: CASSPYWTTYEQYF.

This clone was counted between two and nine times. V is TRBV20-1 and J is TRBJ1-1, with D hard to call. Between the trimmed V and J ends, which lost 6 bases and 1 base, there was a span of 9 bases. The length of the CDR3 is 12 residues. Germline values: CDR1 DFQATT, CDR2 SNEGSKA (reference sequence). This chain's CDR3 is CSASPRNTEAFF. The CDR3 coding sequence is TGCAGTGCCAGTCCCAGGAACACTGAAGCTTTCTTT.